This T cell receptor (beta chain) was identified during a study of response to subunit inactivated influenza vaccine. Study-wide results and limits: Few additional T cells are recruited per seasonal influenza vaccination, authors suggested.

Each CDR3 protein gets one entry after TCRdb re-called the RT-PCR reads with MiXCR. The profile shows around 580,000 distinct CDR3 sequences, 13% to 15% of them singletons. This clonotype turned up a few times. The target antigen is unknown. The V and J ends lost 5 bases and 7 bases respectively, with 9 bases between them. This CDR3 spans 12 amino acids. Germline V gene sequence: CDR1 SGHRS, CDR2 YFSETQ. The clonotype originates from a man in his fifties or sixties who received an inactivated influenza vaccine. Source: PBMCs from blood, taken about 12 days after vaccination. The chain uses TRBV5-1 and TRBJ2-2; a possible D gene is TRBD1 (5 bases). CDR3 region: CASSAGYGELFF. Here the CDR3 DNA reads TGCGCCAGCAGTGCAGGGTACGGGGAGCTGTTTTTT.